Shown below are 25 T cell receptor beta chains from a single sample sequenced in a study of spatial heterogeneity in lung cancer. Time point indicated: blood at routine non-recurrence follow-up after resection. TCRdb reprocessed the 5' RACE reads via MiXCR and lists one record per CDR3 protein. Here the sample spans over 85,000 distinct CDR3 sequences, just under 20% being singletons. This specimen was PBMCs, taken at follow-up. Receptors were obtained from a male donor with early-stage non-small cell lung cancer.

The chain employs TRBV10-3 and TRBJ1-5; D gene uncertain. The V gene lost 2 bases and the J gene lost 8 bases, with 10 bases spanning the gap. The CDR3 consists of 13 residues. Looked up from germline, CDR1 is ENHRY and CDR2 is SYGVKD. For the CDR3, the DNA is TGTGCCATCAGTGAGAGGACCGTCGAGCCCCAGCATTTT. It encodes CAISERTVEPQHF.

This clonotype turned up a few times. The CDR3 reads CSAREGGNYGYTF. CDR3 DNA: TGCAGTGCTAGAGAAGGGGGCAACTATGGCTACACCTTC. The rearrangement joins TRBV20-1 to TRBJ1-2, with 7 bases lining up with TRBD1. Germline V gene sequence: CDR1 DFQATT, CDR2 SNEGSKA (reference sequence). Unmatched junction bases numbered 0, after V lost 0 bases and J lost 2 bases. This CDR3 has 13 residues.

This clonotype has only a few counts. The CDR3 reads CASEPGVGQPQHF. Written as DNA, the CDR3 is TGTGCCAGCGAACCAGGGGTTGGACAGCCCCAGCATTTT. The V call is TRBV2, the J call TRBJ1-5, with D perhaps matching TRBD1 (6 bases). With 8 bases removed from V and 7 bases from J, the gap between germline ends came to 15 bases. The CDR3 has 13 amino acids. Germline V CDR1 and CDR2: SNHLY, FYNNEI.

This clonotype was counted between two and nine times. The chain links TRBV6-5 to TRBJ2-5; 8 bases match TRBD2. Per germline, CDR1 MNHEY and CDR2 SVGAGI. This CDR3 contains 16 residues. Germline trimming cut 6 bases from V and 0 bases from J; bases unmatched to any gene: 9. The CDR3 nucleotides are TGTGCCAGCAGCACTAGGGAGCGGGGGAACCAAGAGACCCAGTACTTC. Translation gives CASSTRERGNQETQYF.

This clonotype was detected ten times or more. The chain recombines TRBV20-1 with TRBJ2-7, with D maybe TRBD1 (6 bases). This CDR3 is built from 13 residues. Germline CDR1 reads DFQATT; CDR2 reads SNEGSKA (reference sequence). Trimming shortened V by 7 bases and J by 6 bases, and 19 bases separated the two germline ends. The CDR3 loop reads CSVRGQSEGEQYF. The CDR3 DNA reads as TGCAGTGTTCGGGGACAATCAGAAGGCGAGCAGTACTTC.

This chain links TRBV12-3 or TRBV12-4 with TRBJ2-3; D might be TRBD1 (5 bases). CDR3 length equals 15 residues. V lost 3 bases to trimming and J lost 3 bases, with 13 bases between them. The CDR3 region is CASSLGQRGTDTQYF. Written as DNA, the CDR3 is TGTGCCAGCAGTTTGGGCCAAAGGGGTACAGATACGCAGTATTTT.

The CDR3 protein is CSARETGYSNQPQHF. The CDR3 DNA reads as TGCAGTGCTAGAGAGACAGGGTATAGCAATCAGCCCCAGCATTTT. V and J are TRBV20-1 and TRBJ1-5; TRBD1 matches 7 bases. The CDR3 sequence is 15 residues long. CDR1 is DFQATT, CDR2 SNEGSKA, per germline (reference sequence). V trimming: 0 bases; J trimming: 0 bases; junction bases outside the gene matches: 2.

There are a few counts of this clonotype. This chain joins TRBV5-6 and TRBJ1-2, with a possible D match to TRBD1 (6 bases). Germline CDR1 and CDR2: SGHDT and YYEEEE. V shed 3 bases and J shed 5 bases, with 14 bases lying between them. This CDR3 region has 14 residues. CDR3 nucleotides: TGTGCCAGCAGCTCGACAGGAAACCTTTATGGCTACACCTTC. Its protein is CASSSTGNLYGYTF.

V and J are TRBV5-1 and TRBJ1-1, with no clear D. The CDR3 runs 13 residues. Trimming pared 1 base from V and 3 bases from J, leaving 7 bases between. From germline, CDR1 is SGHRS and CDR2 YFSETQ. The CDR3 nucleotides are TGCGCCAGCAGCTTGATATCGGACACTGAAGCTTTCTTT. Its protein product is CASSLISDTEAFF.

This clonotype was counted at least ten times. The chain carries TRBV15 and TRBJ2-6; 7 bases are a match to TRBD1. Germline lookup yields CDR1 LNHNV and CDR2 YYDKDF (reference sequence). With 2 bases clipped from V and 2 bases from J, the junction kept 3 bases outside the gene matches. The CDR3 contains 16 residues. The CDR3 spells CATSRQDRAGANVLTF. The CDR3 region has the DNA TGTGCCACCAGCAGACAAGACAGGGCTGGGGCCAACGTCCTGACTTTC. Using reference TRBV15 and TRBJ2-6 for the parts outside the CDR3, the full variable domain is DAMVIQNPRYQVTQFGKPVTLSCSQTLNHNVMYWYQQKSSQAPKLLFHYYDKDFNNEADTPDNFQSRRPNTSFCFLDIRSPGLGDTAMYLCATSRQDRAGANVLTFGAGSRLTVL.

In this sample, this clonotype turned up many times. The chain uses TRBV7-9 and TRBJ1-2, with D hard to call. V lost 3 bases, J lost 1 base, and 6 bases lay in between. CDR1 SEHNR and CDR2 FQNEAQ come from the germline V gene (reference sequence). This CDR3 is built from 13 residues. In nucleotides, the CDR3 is TGTGCCAGCAGCTTTTCCCTTAACTATGGCTACACCTTC. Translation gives CASSFSLNYGYTF.

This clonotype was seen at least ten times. The CDR3 loop reads CASSQGRAQGNEQFF. The CDR3 DNA sequence: TGTGCCAGCAGCCAAGGTCGCGCCCAAGGGAATGAGCAGTTCTTC. The J gene is TRBJ2-1, the V gene TRBV3-1; D is ambiguous. Deletions cut 1 base from V and 7 bases from J, with 14 bases between. Germline CDR1 is LGHDT and CDR2 is YNNKEL (reference sequence). The CDR3 runs 15 residues.

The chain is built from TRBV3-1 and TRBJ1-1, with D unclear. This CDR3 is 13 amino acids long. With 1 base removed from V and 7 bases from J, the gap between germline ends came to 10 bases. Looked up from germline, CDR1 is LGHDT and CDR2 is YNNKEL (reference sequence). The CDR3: CASSQGRRNEAFF. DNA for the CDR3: TGTGCCAGCAGCCAAGGGCGGCGGAATGAAGCTTTCTTT.

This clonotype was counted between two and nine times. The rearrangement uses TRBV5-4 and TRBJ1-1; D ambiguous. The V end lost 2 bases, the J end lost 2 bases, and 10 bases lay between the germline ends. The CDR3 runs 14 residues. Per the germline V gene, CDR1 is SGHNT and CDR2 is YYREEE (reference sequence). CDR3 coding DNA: TGTGCCAGCAGCTTTACAATGGACAACACTGAAGCTTTCTTT. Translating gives CASSFTMDNTEAFF.

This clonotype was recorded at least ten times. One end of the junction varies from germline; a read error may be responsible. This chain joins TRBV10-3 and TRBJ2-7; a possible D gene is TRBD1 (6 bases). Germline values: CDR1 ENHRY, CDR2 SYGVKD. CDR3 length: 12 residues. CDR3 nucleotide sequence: TGTGCCGTCAGGGGTTTCGACTACGAGCAGTACTTC. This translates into CAVRGFDYEQYF.

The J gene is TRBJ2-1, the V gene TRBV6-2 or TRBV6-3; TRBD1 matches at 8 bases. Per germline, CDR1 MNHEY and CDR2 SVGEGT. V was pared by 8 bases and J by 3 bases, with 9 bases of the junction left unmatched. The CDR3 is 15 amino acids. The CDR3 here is CASRQDRGGYNEQFF. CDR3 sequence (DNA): TGTGCCAGCCGTCAAGACAGGGGAGGCTACAATGAGCAGTTCTTC.

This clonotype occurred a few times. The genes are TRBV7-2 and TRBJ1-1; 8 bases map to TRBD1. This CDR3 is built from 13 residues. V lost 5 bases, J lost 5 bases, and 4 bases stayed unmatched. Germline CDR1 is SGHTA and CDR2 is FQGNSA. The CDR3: CASSENRGTEAFF. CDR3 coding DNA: TGTGCCAGCAGCGAAAACAGGGGGACTGAAGCTTTCTTT.

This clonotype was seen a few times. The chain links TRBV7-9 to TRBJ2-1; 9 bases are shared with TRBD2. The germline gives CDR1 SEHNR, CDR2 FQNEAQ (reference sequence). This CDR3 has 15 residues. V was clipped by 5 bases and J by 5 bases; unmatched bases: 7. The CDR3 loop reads CASSLIASGNNEQFF. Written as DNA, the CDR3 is TGTGCCAGCAGCCTAATAGCTAGCGGGAACAATGAGCAGTTCTTC. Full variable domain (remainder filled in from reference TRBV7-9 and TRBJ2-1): DTGVSQNPRHKITKRGQNVTFRCDPISEHNRLYWYRQTLGQGPEFLTYFQNEAQLEKSRLLSDRFSAERPKGSFSTLEIQRTEQGDSAMYLCASSLIASGNNEQFFGPGTRLTVL.

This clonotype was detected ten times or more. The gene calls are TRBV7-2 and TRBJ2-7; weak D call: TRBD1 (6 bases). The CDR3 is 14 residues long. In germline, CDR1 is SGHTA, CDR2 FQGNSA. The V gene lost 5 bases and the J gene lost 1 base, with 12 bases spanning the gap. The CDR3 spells CASSPLGQSYEQYF. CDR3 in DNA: TGTGCCAGCAGCCCCCTTGGACAGTCCTACGAGCAGTACTTC.

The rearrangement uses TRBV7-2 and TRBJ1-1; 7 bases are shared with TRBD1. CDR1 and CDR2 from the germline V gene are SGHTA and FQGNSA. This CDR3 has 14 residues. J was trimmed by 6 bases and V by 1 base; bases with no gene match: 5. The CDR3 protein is CASSLEGGWAEAFF. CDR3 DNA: TGTGCCAGCAGCTTAGAAGGGGGCTGGGCTGAAGCTTTCTTT. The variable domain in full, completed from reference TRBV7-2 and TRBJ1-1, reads GAGVSQSPSNKVTEKGKDVELRCDPISGHTALYWYRQSLGQGLEFLIYFQGNSAPDKSGLPSDRFSAERTGGSVSTLTIQRTQQEDSAVYLCASSLEGGWAEAFFGQGTRLTVV.

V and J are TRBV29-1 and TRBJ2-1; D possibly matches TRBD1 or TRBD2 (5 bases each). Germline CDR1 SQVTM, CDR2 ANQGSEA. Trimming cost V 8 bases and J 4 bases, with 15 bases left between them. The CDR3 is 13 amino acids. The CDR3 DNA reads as TGCAGCACCGGGACGGGGCCTTACAATGAGCAGTTCTTC. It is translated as CSTGTGPYNEQFF.

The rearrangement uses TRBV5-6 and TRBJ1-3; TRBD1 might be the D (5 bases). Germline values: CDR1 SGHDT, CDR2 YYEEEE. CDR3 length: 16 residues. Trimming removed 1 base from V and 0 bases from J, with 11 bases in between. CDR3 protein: CASSLSGVYSGNTIYF. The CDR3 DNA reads TGTGCCAGCAGCTTGTCGGGGGTTTACTCTGGAAACACCATATATTTT.

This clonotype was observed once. CDR3 sequence (DNA): TGTGCCAGCAGCTCCGGACCGGGACTAGCGGGCTACGAGCAGTACTTC. The encoded protein is CASSSGPGLAGYEQYF. The V gene is TRBV7-9, the J gene TRBJ2-7; 12 positions agree with TRBD2. The junction had 7 bases not matched to a gene; V was cut back by 4 bases and J by 3 bases. The CDR3 is made up of 16 amino acids. In germline, CDR1 is SEHNR, CDR2 FQNEAQ (reference sequence).

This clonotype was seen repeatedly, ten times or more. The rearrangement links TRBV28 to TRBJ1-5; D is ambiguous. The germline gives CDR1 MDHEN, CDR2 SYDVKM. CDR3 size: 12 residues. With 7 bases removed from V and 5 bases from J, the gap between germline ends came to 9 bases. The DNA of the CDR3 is TGTGCCAGCACTACGACCCATCAGCCCCAGCATTTT. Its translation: CASTTTHQPQHF.

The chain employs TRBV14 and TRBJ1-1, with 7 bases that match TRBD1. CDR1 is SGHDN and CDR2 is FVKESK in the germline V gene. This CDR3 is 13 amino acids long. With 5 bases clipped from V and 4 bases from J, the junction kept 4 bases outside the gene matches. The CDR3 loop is CASSEQGTTEAFF. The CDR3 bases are TGTGCCAGCAGCGAACAGGGGACCACTGAAGCTTTCTTT.